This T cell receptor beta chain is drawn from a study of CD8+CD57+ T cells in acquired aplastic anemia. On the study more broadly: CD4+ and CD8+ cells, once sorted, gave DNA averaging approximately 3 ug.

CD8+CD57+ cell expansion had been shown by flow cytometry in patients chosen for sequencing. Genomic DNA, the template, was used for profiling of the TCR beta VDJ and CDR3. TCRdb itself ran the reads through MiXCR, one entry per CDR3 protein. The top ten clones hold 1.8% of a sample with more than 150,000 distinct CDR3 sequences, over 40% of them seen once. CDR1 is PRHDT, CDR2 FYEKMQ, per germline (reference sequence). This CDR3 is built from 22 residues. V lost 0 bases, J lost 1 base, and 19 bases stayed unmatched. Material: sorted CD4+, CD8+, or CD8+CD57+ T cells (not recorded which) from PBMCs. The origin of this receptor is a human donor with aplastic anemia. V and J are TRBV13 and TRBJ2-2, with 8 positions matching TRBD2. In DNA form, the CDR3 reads TGTGCCAGCAGCTTAGGGGCCAGGGCACGACCCGGGACTAGGGGGAACACCGGGGAGCTGTTTTTT. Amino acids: CASSLGARARPGTRGNTGELFF.